These T cell receptor beta chains were read from a single sample in a study of control samples from healthy donors and cancer patients. The table came from immunoSEQ multiplex PCR; TCRdb's copy has only in-frame clones and leaves some out. The sample lists about 140,000 clones, 75% to 90% occurring once. The sequenced sample consisted of blood. The source is a woman aged 30 to 39 in good health. Both conserved end residues are part of each CDR3. The order of the fields is J gene, V gene, D gene, clone size, CDR3 DNA, CDR3 protein. D genes are given only for firm matches. The size entry is marked missing in some rows and otherwise reads once, few, many or a size class.

j_gene: TRBJ2-7; v_gene: TRBV9; d_gene: -; abundance: -; CDR3nt: TGTGCCAGCAGCGCAGCGCTAGGGTCCGACTCCTACGAGCAGTACTTC; CDR3aa: CASSAALGSDSYEQYF
j_gene: TRBJ1-6; v_gene: TRBV25-1; d_gene: TRBD1; abundance: -; CDR3nt: TGTGCCAGCTCCGGGACAGGGGCCCGGAGCTCCTATAATTCACCCCTCCACTTT; CDR3aa: CASSGTGARSSYNSPLHF
j_gene: TRBJ2-3; v_gene: TRBV5-5; d_gene: TRBD1; abundance: once; CDR3nt: TGTGCCAGCAGCTTCCGGGTGATCGACAGGGGGACAGATACGCAGTATTTT; CDR3aa: CASSFRVIDRGTDTQYF
j_gene: TRBJ1-4; v_gene: TRBV19; d_gene: -; abundance: -; CDR3nt: TGTGCCAGCGAAATGGTCCACGGGGAAAAACTGTTTTTT; CDR3aa: CASEMVHGEKLFF
j_gene: TRBJ2-5; v_gene: TRBV29-1; d_gene: TRBD1; abundance: -; CDR3nt: TGCAGCGTTGAGGGGACAGGGGGTGTACAAGAGACCCAGTACTTC; CDR3aa: CSVEGTGGVQETQYF
j_gene: TRBJ1-1; v_gene: TRBV5-1; d_gene: -; abundance: -; CDR3nt: TGCGCCAGCAGCTTGTTAATGAACACTGAAGCTTTCTTT; CDR3aa: CASSLLMNTEAFF
j_gene: TRBJ2-6; v_gene: TRBV5-4; d_gene: -; abundance: few; CDR3nt: TGTGCCAGCAGACCAGGGTCAGGGGCCAACGTCCTGACTTTC; CDR3aa: CASRPGSGANVLTF
j_gene: TRBJ1-4; v_gene: TRBV27; d_gene: -; abundance: -; CDR3nt: TGTGCCAGCAGTTTTACCAGGGAGCGTGAAAAACTGTTTTTT; CDR3aa: CASSFTREREKLFF
j_gene: TRBJ2-7; v_gene: TRBV19; d_gene: TRBD2; abundance: -; CDR3nt: TGTGCCAGTAGTACCGGACTAGCGGGCTTAAGCTCCTACGAGCAGTACTTC; CDR3aa: CASSTGLAGLSSYEQYF
j_gene: TRBJ1-1; v_gene: TRBV7-2; d_gene: -; abundance: -; CDR3nt: TGTGCCAGCAGCTTAGGGGGGGTGCAGAATGGTGAAGCTTTCTTT; CDR3aa: CASSLGGVQNGEAFF
j_gene: TRBJ2-1; v_gene: TRBV11-1; d_gene: -; abundance: -; CDR3nt: TGTGCCAGCAGCTTATGGAATCGTGAGCAGTTCTTC; CDR3aa: CASSLWNREQFF
j_gene: TRBJ1-2; v_gene: TRBV7-8; d_gene: -; abundance: -; CDR3nt: TGTGCCAGCAGCCCCTATCGAATCCCGACAGAGACCTATGGCTACACCTTC; CDR3aa: CASSPYRIPTETYGYTF
j_gene: TRBJ2-3; v_gene: TRBV27; d_gene: -; abundance: -; CDR3nt: TGTGCCAGCAGTTTCCAGTTGGCAGATACGCAGTATTTT; CDR3aa: CASSFQLADTQYF
j_gene: TRBJ2-7; v_gene: TRBV2; d_gene: TRBD2; abundance: -; CDR3nt: TGTGCCAGTGAAGTCGAGCGGGGGCCGAGCTCCTACGAGCAGTACTTC; CDR3aa: CASEVERGPSSYEQYF
j_gene: TRBJ2-7; v_gene: TRBV30; d_gene: TRBD2; abundance: -; CDR3nt: TGTGCCTGGGGGAGAGGGCCGGGGGGCGAGCAGTACTTC; CDR3aa: CAWGRGPGGEQYF
j_gene: TRBJ1-1; v_gene: TRBV6-4; d_gene: TRBD1; abundance: -; CDR3nt: TGTGCCAGCAGTTCGGGACAGGGGGTAAAAGAGGAAGCTTTCTTT; CDR3aa: CASSSGQGVKEEAFF
j_gene: TRBJ2-2; v_gene: TRBV24-1; d_gene: TRBD2; abundance: -; CDR3nt: TGTGCCACCAGTGATGCGGGACTACCGAACACCGGGGAGCTGTTTTTT; CDR3aa: CATSDAGLPNTGELFF
j_gene: TRBJ2-1; v_gene: TRBV6-1; d_gene: -; abundance: -; CDR3nt: TGTGCCAGCAGTGAACAGTCGGACACCCCCCAAGGCCGTGAGCAGTTCTTC; CDR3aa: CASSEQSDTPQGREQFF
j_gene: TRBJ2-2; v_gene: TRBV11-2; d_gene: TRBD2; abundance: many; CDR3nt: TGTGCCAGCAGCCCTGGGTTGGGGCGGGAGGACGACGGGGAGCTGTTTTTT; CDR3aa: CASSPGLGREDDGELFF
j_gene: TRBJ2-2; v_gene: TRBV6-6; d_gene: -; abundance: many; CDR3nt: TGTGCCAGCAGTTACGAGGCCATTGGGGCAACCGGGGAGCTGTTTTTT; CDR3aa: CASSYEAIGATGELFF
j_gene: TRBJ2-1; v_gene: TRBV6-2/TRBV6-3; d_gene: TRBD1; abundance: -; CDR3nt: TGTGCCAGCAGTTACTACGGACAGGGGGCCTACAATGAGCAGTTCTTC; CDR3aa: CASSYYGQGAYNEQFF
j_gene: TRBJ2-3; v_gene: TRBV6-6; d_gene: TRBD2; abundance: -; CDR3nt: TGTGCCAGCAGTATCGGGACTAGAATCACAGATACGCAGTATTTT; CDR3aa: CASSIGTRITDTQYF
j_gene: TRBJ1-6; v_gene: TRBV10-3; d_gene: -; abundance: -; CDR3nt: TGTGCCATCGGTCAGACGGGCGCACCCCTCCACTTT; CDR3aa: CAIGQTGAPLHF
j_gene: TRBJ2-7; v_gene: TRBV2; d_gene: -; abundance: -; CDR3nt: TGTGCCAGCAGGGGGGAGAAGGGGTCCGAGCAGTACTTC; CDR3aa: CASRGEKGSEQYF
j_gene: TRBJ2-5; v_gene: TRBV5-1; d_gene: -; abundance: -; CDR3nt: TGCGCCAGCAGCTTGGGAGGCGGGGAGACCCAGTACTTC; CDR3aa: CASSLGGGETQYF
j_gene: TRBJ1-1; v_gene: TRBV5-1; d_gene: -; abundance: -; CDR3nt: TGCGCCAGCAGCTTTGAGAGGGCTTATACTGAAGCTTTCTTT; CDR3aa: CASSFERAYTEAFF
j_gene: TRBJ2-6; v_gene: TRBV3-1/TRBV3-2; d_gene: -; abundance: -; CDR3nt: TGTGCCAGCAGCCAGGACTTCAGCTCTGGGGCCAACGTCCTGACTTTC; CDR3aa: CASSQDFSSGANVLTF
j_gene: TRBJ1-4; v_gene: TRBV5-8; d_gene: -; abundance: -; CDR3nt: TGTGCCAGCAGCTTGGCCCTGGGCGTAAAACTGTTTTTT; CDR3aa: CASSLALGVKLFF
j_gene: TRBJ2-5; v_gene: TRBV11-2; d_gene: TRBD2; abundance: -; CDR3nt: TGTGCCAGCAGCTCGGGGGGGGTAGGCGTGGGTATGGAGACCCAGTACTTC; CDR3aa: CASSSGGVGVGMETQYF
j_gene: TRBJ1-3; v_gene: TRBV20-1; d_gene: TRBD1; abundance: -; CDR3nt: TGCAGTGCTAGTGACAGGGACTCTGGAAACACCATATATTTT; CDR3aa: CSASDRDSGNTIYF
j_gene: TRBJ2-1; v_gene: TRBV18; d_gene: TRBD2; abundance: -; CDR3nt: TGTGCCAGCTCACCGCAACTAGCGGGGAGCTCCTACAATGAGCAGTTCTTC; CDR3aa: CASSPQLAGSSYNEQFF
j_gene: TRBJ1-5; v_gene: TRBV6-5; d_gene: -; abundance: -; CDR3nt: TGTGCCAGCAGCGCGGGAGTCTATAGCAATCAGCCCCAGCATTTT; CDR3aa: CASSAGVYSNQPQHF
j_gene: TRBJ1-1; v_gene: TRBV30; d_gene: -; abundance: -; CDR3nt: TGTGCCTGGAGTGGCTTCACTGAAGCTTTCTTT; CDR3aa: CAWSGFTEAFF
j_gene: TRBJ2-5; v_gene: TRBV13; d_gene: -; abundance: -; CDR3nt: TGTGCCAGCAGCTTAAATGGGGGGGCGAAAGAGACCCAGTACTTC; CDR3aa: CASSLNGGAKETQYF
j_gene: TRBJ1-4; v_gene: TRBV19; d_gene: TRBD1; abundance: -; CDR3nt: TGTGCCAGTAGGATCGGGACAGCAGCAACTAATGAAAAACTGTTTTTT; CDR3aa: CASRIGTAATNEKLFF
j_gene: TRBJ1-1; v_gene: TRBV9; d_gene: -; abundance: -; CDR3nt: TGTGCCAGCAGCGTAGAGGGCATCTCCACTGAAGCTTTCTTT; CDR3aa: CASSVEGISTEAFF
j_gene: TRBJ2-7; v_gene: TRBV5-6; d_gene: TRBD1; abundance: -; CDR3nt: TGTGCCAGCAGCTTGGGGACAGGAATGAGCTCCTACGAGCAGTACTTC; CDR3aa: CASSLGTGMSSYEQYF
j_gene: TRBJ1-2; v_gene: TRBV29-1; d_gene: TRBD1; abundance: once; CDR3nt: TGCAGCGTGTCGATCACAGGGGCCTCTGGCTACACCTTC; CDR3aa: CSVSITGASGYTF
j_gene: TRBJ1-1; v_gene: TRBV20-1; d_gene: -; abundance: -; CDR3nt: TGCAGTGCTAGTGTCGAGGTCCGGGCTTTCTTT; CDR3aa: CSASVEVRAFF
j_gene: TRBJ2-4; v_gene: TRBV10-3; d_gene: -; abundance: once; CDR3nt: TGTGCCATCAGTGAAGACAATGTAGCCAAAAACATTCAGTACTTC; CDR3aa: CAISEDNVAKNIQYF
j_gene: TRBJ2-7; v_gene: TRBV19; d_gene: -; abundance: -; CDR3nt: TGTGCCAGTATCTCGGCCTCCTACGAGCAGTACTTC; CDR3aa: CASISASYEQYF
j_gene: TRBJ1-1; v_gene: TRBV11-2; d_gene: -; abundance: -; CDR3nt: TGTGCCAGCAGCTTGGGCCCTGTGGGCACTGAAGCTTTCTTT; CDR3aa: CASSLGPVGTEAFF
j_gene: TRBJ2-3; v_gene: TRBV11-3; d_gene: -; abundance: -; CDR3nt: TGTGCCAGCAGCTTAGCGCCTTGGTTGGATACGCAGTATTTT; CDR3aa: CASSLAPWLDTQYF
j_gene: TRBJ1-2; v_gene: TRBV28; d_gene: -; abundance: -; CDR3nt: TGTGCCAGCAGTTTATTCAGGGTCGAATACTATGGCTACACCTTC; CDR3aa: CASSLFRVEYYGYTF
j_gene: TRBJ2-1; v_gene: TRBV20-1; d_gene: TRBD2; abundance: -; CDR3nt: TGCAGTGCTAGTGAGCGGGAGCCGGGTGAGCAGTTCTTC; CDR3aa: CSASEREPGEQFF
j_gene: TRBJ2-1; v_gene: TRBV18; d_gene: TRBD2; abundance: -; CDR3nt: TGTGCCAGCTCACCACCGGGCGGGAGTGGGGACAATGAGCAGTTCTTC; CDR3aa: CASSPPGGSGDNEQFF
j_gene: TRBJ1-1; v_gene: TRBV30; d_gene: -; abundance: -; CDR3nt: TGTGCCTGGAGTGTACTCCCTGGGGCCACTGAAGCTTTCTTT; CDR3aa: CAWSVLPGATEAFF
j_gene: TRBJ2-3; v_gene: TRBV5-8; d_gene: -; abundance: -; CDR3nt: TGTGCCAGCAGCTGGGGAGGTTCAGATACGCAGTATTTT; CDR3aa: CASSWGGSDTQYF